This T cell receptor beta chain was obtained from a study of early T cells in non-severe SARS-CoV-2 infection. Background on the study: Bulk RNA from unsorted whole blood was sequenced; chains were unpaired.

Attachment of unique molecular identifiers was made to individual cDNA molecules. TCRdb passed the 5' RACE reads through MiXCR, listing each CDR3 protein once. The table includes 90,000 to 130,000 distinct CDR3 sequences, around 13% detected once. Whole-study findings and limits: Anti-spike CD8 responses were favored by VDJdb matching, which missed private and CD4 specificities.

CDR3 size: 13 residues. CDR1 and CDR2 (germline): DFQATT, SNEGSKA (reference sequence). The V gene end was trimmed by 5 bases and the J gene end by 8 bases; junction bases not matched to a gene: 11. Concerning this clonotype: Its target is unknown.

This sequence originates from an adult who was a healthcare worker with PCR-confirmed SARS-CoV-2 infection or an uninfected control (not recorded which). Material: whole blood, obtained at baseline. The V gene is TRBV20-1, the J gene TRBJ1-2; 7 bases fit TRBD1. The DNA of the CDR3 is TGCAGTGCTCGGAATTCAGGGGGAGAGGGCTACACCTTC. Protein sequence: CSARNSGGEGYTF.